These T cell receptor beta chains were read from a single sample in a study of blood T cell repertoires in COVID-19. Clones were read by immunoSEQ multiplex PCR, and TCRdb kept only the in-frame ones, dropping some. The data show 150,000 or so clones, under 95% seen once. The source material was peripheral blood. These receptors were taken from a man aged 45 to 65 with acute or convalescent COVID-19. Both conserved end residues are part of each CDR3. Fields, in order: CDR3 protein, CDR3 DNA, clone size, D gene, J gene, V gene. The D gene is left open where the match is weak. The size of a clone is reported for some rows only, either as once, few or many, or as a class for expanded clones.

CDR3: CASSPLTGSFSPIYGYTF
DNA: TGTGCCAGCAGCCCGTTGACAGGTTCCTTTTCCCCGATCTATGGCTACACCTTC
size: .
D: .
J: TRBJ1-2
V: TRBV5-6

CDR3: CASSILAGVSDEQFF
DNA: TGTGCCAGTAGTATCTTAGCGGGAGTTTCCGATGAGCAGTTCTTC
size: .
D: TRBD2
J: TRBJ2-1
V: TRBV19

CDR3: CASSGGSYSNQPQHF
DNA: TGTGCCAGCAGTGGCGGCAGTTATAGCAATCAGCCCCAGCATTTT
size: once
D: .
J: TRBJ1-5
V: TRBV2

CDR3: CASSLDSEVTYGYTF
DNA: TGTGCCAGCAGCTTAGATTCTGAGGTCACCTATGGCTACACCTTC
size: .
D: .
J: TRBJ1-2
V: TRBV7-2

CDR3: CASSKKEDRDSSYNSPLHF
DNA: TGTGCCAGCAGCAAAAAGGAAGACAGGGACAGCTCCTATAATTCACCCCTCCACTTT
size: .
D: .
J: TRBJ1-6
V: TRBV21-1

CDR3: CASTQSAGGGEAFF
DNA: TGTGCCAGCACCCAATCGGCAGGGGGAGGTGAAGCTTTCTTT
size: .
D: TRBD1
J: TRBJ1-1
V: TRBV6-4

CDR3: CASSGLAGGVGVNEQFF
DNA: TGTGCCAGCAGCGGACTAGCGGGAGGGGTTGGTGTTAATGAGCAGTTCTTC
size: .
D: TRBD2
J: TRBJ2-1
V: TRBV6-4

CDR3: CASGGGYKPQHF
DNA: TGTGCCAGCGGAGGGGGCTATAAGCCCCAGCATTTT
size: .
D: TRBD1
J: TRBJ1-5
V: TRBV28

CDR3: CATRSGTVDEQYF
DNA: TGTGCCACCCGATCCGGGACAGTCGACGAGCAGTACTTC
size: .
D: TRBD1
J: TRBJ2-7
V: TRBV10-3

CDR3: CASSRFLGDTQYF
DNA: TGTGCCAGCAGCCGATTCCTCGGGGATACGCAGTATTTT
size: few
D: .
J: TRBJ2-3
V: TRBV14

CDR3: CASSPQRTGNTGELFF
DNA: TGTGCCAGCTCACCTCAGCGGACAGGGAACACCGGGGAGCTGTTTTTT
size: once
D: TRBD1
J: TRBJ2-2
V: TRBV18

CDR3: CASRQLAGTPTDTQYF
DNA: TGTGCCAGCAGGCAGTTAGCGGGCACCCCCACAGATACGCAGTATTTT
size: .
D: TRBD2
J: TRBJ2-3
V: TRBV7-9

CDR3: CASSEWASGSVVGELFF
DNA: TGTGCCAGCAGTGAATGGGCTAGCGGGAGCGTCGTCGGGGAGCTGTTTTTT
size: .
D: TRBD2
J: TRBJ2-2
V: TRBV6-1

CDR3: CASSMGQNNSPLHF
DNA: TGTGCCAGTAGTATGGGGCAGAACAATTCACCCCTCCACTTT
size: .
D: .
J: TRBJ1-6
V: TRBV19

CDR3: CASSLTGPSGSGELFF
DNA: TGTGCCAGCAGCTTAACTGGGCCTAGCGGGAGCGGGGAGCTGTTTTTT
size: .
D: TRBD2
J: TRBJ2-2
V: TRBV7-3

CDR3: CASSRQTSFDEQFF
DNA: TGTGCCAGCAGCCGTCAGACTAGCTTCGATGAGCAGTTCTTC
size: .
D: TRBD2
J: TRBJ2-1
V: TRBV4-2

CDR3: CASSFSRGTGELFF
DNA: TGTGCCAGTAGTTTCTCTAGGGGGACCGGGGAGCTGTTTTTT
size: .
D: .
J: TRBJ2-2
V: TRBV19